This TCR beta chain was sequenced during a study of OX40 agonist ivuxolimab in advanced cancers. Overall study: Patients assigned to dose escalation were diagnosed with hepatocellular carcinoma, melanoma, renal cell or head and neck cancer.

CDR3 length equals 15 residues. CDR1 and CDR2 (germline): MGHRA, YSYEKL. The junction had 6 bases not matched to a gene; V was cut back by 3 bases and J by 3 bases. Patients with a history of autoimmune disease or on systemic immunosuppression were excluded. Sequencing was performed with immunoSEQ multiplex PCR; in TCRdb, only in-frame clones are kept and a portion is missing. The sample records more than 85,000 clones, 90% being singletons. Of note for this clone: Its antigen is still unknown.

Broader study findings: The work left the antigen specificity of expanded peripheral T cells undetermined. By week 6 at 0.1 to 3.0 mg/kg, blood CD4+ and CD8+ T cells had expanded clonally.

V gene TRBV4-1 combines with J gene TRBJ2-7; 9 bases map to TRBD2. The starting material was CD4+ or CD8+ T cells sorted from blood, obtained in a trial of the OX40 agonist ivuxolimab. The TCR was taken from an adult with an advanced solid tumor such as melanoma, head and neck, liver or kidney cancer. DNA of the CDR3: TGCGCCAGCAGCCACCCGGGGACTAGCAGCTACGAGCAGTACTTC. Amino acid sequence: CASSHPGTSSYEQYF.